The clone carrying this TCR beta chain was observed a few times. As yet, its antigen is unknown. The data were obtained in a study of cytomegalovirus exposure and HLA in healthy donors. Turning to the study itself: A previous analysis identified approximately 110 million unique TCR beta sequences derived from around 200 million T cells. Study-wide points: TCR beta V segments were, for the most part, productive about 87% or about 30% of the time in an earlier analysis.

PCR was performed using 60 Vbeta and 13 Jbeta primers. Assay: immunoSEQ multiplex PCR; the TCRdb copy retains only in-frame clones and omits some. This repertoire shows 100,000 or so clones, about 80% found once; its top ten account for roughly 8.2%. The CDR3 is made up of 15 amino acids. The germline gives CDR1 SSHAT, CDR2 FNYEAQ (reference sequence). V was shortened by 6 bases and J by 5 bases, with 17 bases between the two germline ends. Source material: PBMCs. This TCR derives from a man in his forties or fifties in good health and CMV-seropositive. The rearrangement links TRBV7-7 to TRBJ2-1, with D tentatively TRBD1 (6 bases). The CDR3 region is CASSDPQGNNNEQFF. CDR3 DNA sequence: TGTGCCAGCAGTGATCCACAGGGAAACAACAATGAGCAGTTCTTC.